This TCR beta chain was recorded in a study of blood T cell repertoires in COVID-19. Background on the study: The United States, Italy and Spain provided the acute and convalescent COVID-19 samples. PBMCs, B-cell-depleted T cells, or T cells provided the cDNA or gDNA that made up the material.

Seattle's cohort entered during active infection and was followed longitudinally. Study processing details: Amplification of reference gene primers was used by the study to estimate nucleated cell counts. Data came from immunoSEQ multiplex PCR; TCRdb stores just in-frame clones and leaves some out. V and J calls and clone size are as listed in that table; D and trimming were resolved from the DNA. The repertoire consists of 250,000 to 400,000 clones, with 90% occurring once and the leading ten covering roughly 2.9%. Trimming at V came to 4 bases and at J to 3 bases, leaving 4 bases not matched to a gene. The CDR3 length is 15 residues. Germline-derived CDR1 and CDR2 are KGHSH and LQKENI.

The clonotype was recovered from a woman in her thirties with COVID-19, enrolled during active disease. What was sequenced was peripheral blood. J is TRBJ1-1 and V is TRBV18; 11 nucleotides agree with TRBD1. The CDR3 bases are TGTGCCAGCTCACGCCGGGACAGGGGGGACACTGAAGCTTTCTTT. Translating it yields CASSRRDRGDTEAFF.